Given below is one T cell receptor beta chain in context. Its antigen is unknown. V was shortened by 7 bases and J by 5 bases, with 8 bases between the two germline ends. Germline loops: CDR1 MNHNS, CDR2 SASEGT. The CDR3 totals 11 residues. If patients had autoimmune disease history or systemic immunosuppression, they were excluded. The sample is drawn from a study of OX40 agonist ivuxolimab in advanced cancers. Study background: Patients treated during dose escalation were battling hepatocellular carcinoma, melanoma, renal cell or head and neck cancer.

The assay was immunoSEQ multiplex PCR, and TCRdb's table has in-frame clones only and misses some. The sample yields roughly 100,000 clones, roughly 95% seen once. Regarding the study as a whole: Among the nonresponders, some also had low normalized T-cell clonal expansion.

The source of this sequence is an adult with an advanced solid tumor such as melanoma, head and neck, liver or kidney cancer. The rearrangement joins TRBV6-1 to TRBJ1-1; D uncertain. The specimen comprised CD4+ or CD8+ T cells sorted from blood, sampled in a trial of the OX40 agonist ivuxolimab. CDR3 coding DNA: TGTGCCAGCATGAAAGGGACTGAAGCTTTCTTT. Translating it yields CASMKGTEAFF.